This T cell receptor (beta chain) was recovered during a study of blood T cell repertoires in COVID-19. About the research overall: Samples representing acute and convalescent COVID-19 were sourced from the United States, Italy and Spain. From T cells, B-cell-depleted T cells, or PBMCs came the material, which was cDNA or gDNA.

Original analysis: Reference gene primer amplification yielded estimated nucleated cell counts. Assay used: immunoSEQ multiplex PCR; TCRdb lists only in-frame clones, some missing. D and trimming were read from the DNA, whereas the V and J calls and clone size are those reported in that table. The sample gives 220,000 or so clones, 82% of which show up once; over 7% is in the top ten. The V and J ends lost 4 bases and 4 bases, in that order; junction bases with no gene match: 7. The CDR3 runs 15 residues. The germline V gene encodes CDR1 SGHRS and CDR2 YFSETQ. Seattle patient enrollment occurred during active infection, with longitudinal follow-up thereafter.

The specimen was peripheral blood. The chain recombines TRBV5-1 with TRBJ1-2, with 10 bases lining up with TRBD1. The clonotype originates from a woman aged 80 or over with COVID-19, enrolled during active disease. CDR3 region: CASSLTGGGSYGYTF. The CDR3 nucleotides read TGCGCCAGCAGCCTGACAGGGGGCGGCTCCTATGGCTACACCTTC.